These 17 T cell receptor beta chains share one sample of origin, sequenced in a study of T cell repertoires in ileal Crohn's disease. Time point meaning: neoterminal ileum biopsy at postoperative endoscopy, about 6 months after surgery. Here immunoSEQ multiplex PCR was the method, and the copy in TCRdb shows in-frame clones only, minus some. The profile shows some 14,000 clones, just under 80% of them singletons. The sequencing sample was made of ileal tissue. The receptor source for this set is an adult with Crohn's disease.

The chain carries TRBV28 and TRBJ2-7, with a tentative D call TRBD2 (5 bases). Per germline, CDR1 MDHEN and CDR2 SYDVKM. The CDR3 consists of 14 residues. V lost 2 bases, J lost 1 base, and 9 bases lay in between. The CDR3 loop is CASSLTGKSYEQYF. The CDR3 DNA is TGTGCCAGCAGTTTAACGGGAAAGTCCTACGAGCAGTACTTC. The full variable domain, rest sourced from reference TRBV28 and TRBJ2-7, is DVKVTQSSRYLVKRTGEKVFLECVQDMDHENMFWYRQDPGLGLRLIYFSYDVKMKEKGDIPEGYSVSREKKERFSLILESASTNQTSMYLCASSLTGKSYEQYFGPGTRLTVT.

The genes are TRBV7-3 and TRBJ1-1; D gene ambiguous. Deletions cut 0 bases from V and 1 base from J, with 3 bases between. The length of the CDR3 is 13 residues. Germline V gene sequence: CDR1 SGHTA, CDR2 FQGTGA. The DNA for the CDR3 is TGTGCCAGCAGCTTAACGCGGAACACTGAAGCTTTCTTT. It yields the protein CASSLTRNTEAFF.

CDR3 loop: CASSFPDRGGNTEAFF. The CDR3 DNA reads TGTGCCAGCAGCTTCCCGGACAGGGGGGGGAACACTGAAGCTTTCTTT. The chain recombines TRBV2 with TRBJ1-1, with 10 nucleotides matching TRBD1. V lost 6 bases and J lost 1; bases outside the gene matches: 8. The CDR3 contains 16 residues. CDR1 and CDR2 from the germline V gene are SNHLY and FYNNEI.

V and J are TRBV5-1 and TRBJ1-3; D remains ambiguous. Trimming took off 0 bases at V and 1 base at J, with 5 bases between the two ends. This CDR3 spans 14 amino acids. Germline CDR1 reads SGHRS; CDR2 reads YFSETQ. CDR3 bases: TGCGCCAGCAGCTTGGGTCAGTCTGGAAACACCATATATTTT. Amino acids: CASSLGQSGNTIYF.

This sequence joins TRBV30 and TRBJ2-1; 10 bases map to TRBD2. This CDR3 region has 13 residues. Germline-derived CDR1 and CDR2 are GTSNPN and SVGIG (reference sequence). With 2 bases clipped from V and 9 bases from J, the junction kept 4 bases outside the gene matches. CDR3 bases: TGTGCCTGGAGTATCCAGCGGGGGGGTGAGCAGTTCTTC. As protein: CAWSIQRGGEQFF.

V is TRBV10-3 and J is TRBJ1-4; D uncertain. Germline V lookup: CDR1 ENHRY, CDR2 SYGVKD. This CDR3 is 12 amino acids long. Deletions cut 3 bases from V and 10 bases from J, with 9 bases between. CDR3 bases: TGTGCCATCAGTGACCCTGTAGGAAAACTGTTTTTT. Its protein product is CAISDPVGKLFF.

The chain has TRBV11-2 and TRBJ1-1; 9 bases map to TRBD1. Germline CDR1 reads SGHAT; CDR2 reads FQNNGV. V gave up 2 bases and J gave up 6 bases; unmatched junction bases: 19. This CDR3 contains 19 residues. The CDR3 DNA sequence: TGTGCCAGCAGCTTAATAAGGGGCCCCGGGACAGGGAACGACGCTGAAGCTTTCTTT. This gives the protein CASSLIRGPGTGNDAEAFF.

This chain connects TRBV7-9 to TRBJ1-1; D is uncertain. The CDR3 is made up of 13 amino acids. CDR1 is SEHNR, CDR2 FQNEAQ, per germline (reference sequence). The V end was cut by 4 bases, the J end by 1 base, with 7 bases between. CDR3 nucleotide sequence: TGTGCCAGCAGCTCCACACGGAACACTGAAGCTTTCTTT. Translation: CASSSTRNTEAFF.

The rearrangement joins TRBV30 to TRBJ2-7; tentatively, D is TRBD1 (5 bases). V lost 3 bases and J 3 bases, leaving 12 bases between the germline ends. The CDR3 spans 13 residues. CDR1 and CDR2 from the germline V gene are GTSNPN and SVGIG (reference sequence). The CDR3 DNA reads TGTGCCTGGAGGAGCAGGGAAAACTACGAGCAGTACTTC. Translation: CAWRSRENYEQYF.

This clone was detected once. The chain joins TRBV6-1 to TRBJ2-1; D gene unclear. Trimming pared 2 bases from V and 5 bases from J, leaving 13 bases between. Germline lookup yields CDR1 MNHNS and CDR2 SASEGT. The CDR3 contains 15 residues. The CDR3 reads CASSELGQKNNEQFF. As DNA, the CDR3 is TGTGCCAGCAGTGAATTGGGCCAGAAAAACAATGAGCAGTTCTTC.

The CDR3 spells CASREKGQGVEAFF. The CDR3, as DNA: TGTGCCAGCAGGGAAAAAGGACAGGGGGTTGAAGCTTTCTTT. J is TRBJ1-1 and V is TRBV6-1; 10 bases line up with TRBD1. Looked up from germline, CDR1 is MNHNS and CDR2 is SASEGT. Unmatched junction bases numbered 8, after V lost 6 bases and J lost 7 bases. CDR3 length equals 14 residues.

This chain links TRBV5-6 with TRBJ1-2, with 10 bases matching TRBD1. Looked up from germline, CDR1 is SGHDT and CDR2 is YYEEEE. This CDR3 is built from 15 residues. With 4 bases clipped from V and 2 bases from J, the junction kept 5 bases outside the gene matches. The CDR3, as DNA: TGTGCCAGCAGCAGGACAGGGGGGACCAACTATGGCTACACCTTC. It codes for CASSRTGGTNYGYTF.

The CDR3 sequence is CASGMRETQYF. DNA of the CDR3: TGTGCCAGCGGCATGAGGGAGACCCAGTACTTC. The chain recombines TRBV6-5 with TRBJ2-5; D remains unclear. In germline, CDR1 is MNHEY, CDR2 SVGAGI. V gave up 8 bases and J gave up 5 bases, with 9 bases separating them. The CDR3 extends over 11 amino acids.

This sequence joins TRBV2 and TRBJ1-4; TRBD1 matches at 7 bases. CDR1 and CDR2 (germline): SNHLY, FYNNEI. The CDR3 is 15 residues long. V shed 6 bases and J 5 bases; nucleotides not matched to a gene: 9. Here the CDR3 DNA reads TGTGCCAGCAGGGCTACAGGGGTACAGAATGAAAAACTGTTTTTT. Its protein product is CASRATGVQNEKLFF.

The chain is built from TRBV4-1 and TRBJ1-2; 8 bases agree with TRBD1. Losses at the gene ends were 0 bases for V and 7 bases for J; bases not matched to a gene: 10. This CDR3 has 16 amino acids. CDR1 is MGHRA, CDR2 YSYEKL, per germline. CDR3 in amino acids: CASSQDEWQGARGYTF. Here the CDR3 DNA reads TGCGCCAGCAGCCAAGATGAGTGGCAGGGGGCGCGTGGCTACACCTTC.

The chain combines TRBV10-3 with TRBJ2-7, with D maybe TRBD2 (7 bases). This CDR3 comprises 14 residues. The ends were cut back, 10 bases at V and 5 bases at J, with 21 bases in the middle. The germline V gene encodes CDR1 ENHRY and CDR2 SYGVKD. Here the CDR3 DNA reads TGTGCCACCAGGGGCGGGAGTGAATTTCACGAGCAGTACTTC. Residues: CATRGGSEFHEQYF.

The V and J genes are TRBV4-1 and TRBJ2-1, with D possibly being TRBD1 or TRBD2 (5 bases each). The ends were cut back, 2 bases at V and 4 bases at J, with 15 bases in the middle. The germline V gene encodes CDR1 MGHRA and CDR2 YSYEKL. This CDR3 comprises 16 residues. DNA of the CDR3: TGCGCCAGCAGCCAACCTTTGGGGGAAGAATACAATGAGCAGTTCTTC. Amino acid sequence: CASSQPLGEEYNEQFF.